The rows below give T cell receptor beta chains drawn from one sample of a study of blood T cell repertoires in COVID-19. Assay used: immunoSEQ multiplex PCR; TCRdb lists only in-frame clones, some missing. The sample consists of around 250,000 clones, 88% of them appearing once. The material sequenced was PBMCs or T cells enriched from blood (not recorded which). Source of these receptors: a woman in her 40s who had been exposed to COVID-19. Each CDR3 is given with its conserved first and last residue. The order of the fields is V gene, J gene, D gene, clone size, CDR3 protein, CDR3 DNA. D genes are given only for firm matches. Size tells how often a clone was seen (once, few, many) or the class of an expanded clone, and some rows leave it out.

v_call: TRBV12-5; j_call: TRBJ1-5; d_call: -; clone_size: -; cdr3_aa: CASGLVLEGRGGPQHF; cdr3_nt: TGTGCTAGTGGTTTGGTACTAGAGGGACGGGGGGGGCCCCAGCATTTT
v_call: TRBV12-3/TRBV12-4; j_call: TRBJ2-1; d_call: -; clone_size: -; cdr3_aa: CASSPRYNEQFF; cdr3_nt: TGTGCCAGCTCTCCGAGGTACAATGAGCAGTTCTTC
v_call: TRBV6-5; j_call: TRBJ2-1; d_call: TRBD2; clone_size: -; cdr3_aa: CASNSLAGVGEQFF; cdr3_nt: TGTGCCAGCAACTCCCTAGCGGGAGTGGGTGAGCAGTTCTTC
v_call: TRBV7-9; j_call: TRBJ1-1; d_call: -; clone_size: -; cdr3_aa: CASSSSARGTWRTEAFF; cdr3_nt: TGTGCCAGCAGCTCCTCGGCCAGGGGAACATGGAGGACTGAAGCTTTCTTT
v_call: TRBV3-1/TRBV3-2; j_call: TRBJ1-1; d_call: -; clone_size: -; cdr3_aa: CASSPESGTVNTEAFF; cdr3_nt: TGTGCCAGCAGCCCCGAGAGCGGGACGGTGAACACTGAAGCTTTCTTT
v_call: TRBV4-3; j_call: TRBJ2-2; d_call: TRBD2; clone_size: -; cdr3_aa: CAKKVWESSGSVNTGELFF; cdr3_nt: TGCGCAAAAAAGGTTTGGGAGTCTAGCGGGAGTGTTAACACCGGGGAGCTGTTTTTT
v_call: TRBV27; j_call: TRBJ1-1; d_call: TRBD1; clone_size: -; cdr3_aa: CASSPTGSTEAFF; cdr3_nt: TGTGCCAGCAGTCCGACAGGGTCAACTGAAGCTTTCTTT
v_call: TRBV2; j_call: TRBJ1-4; d_call: TRBD1; clone_size: -; cdr3_aa: CASSATGVGEKLFF; cdr3_nt: TGTGCCAGCAGCGCGACAGGGGTCGGCGAAAAACTGTTTTTT
v_call: TRBV5-1; j_call: TRBJ1-1; d_call: -; clone_size: -; cdr3_aa: CASTQGSLITEAFF; cdr3_nt: TGCGCCAGCACCCAGGGGTCCCTTATAACTGAAGCTTTCTTT
v_call: TRBV14; j_call: TRBJ2-5; d_call: -; clone_size: -; cdr3_aa: CASSPGNKVGAQYF; cdr3_nt: TGTGCCAGCAGCCCGGGAAACAAAGTGGGAGCCCAGTACTTC
v_call: TRBV6-5; j_call: TRBJ1-1; d_call: -; clone_size: -; cdr3_aa: CASGRAPGTEAFF; cdr3_nt: TGTGCCAGCGGGCGGGCGCCGGGCACTGAAGCTTTCTTT
v_call: TRBV13; j_call: TRBJ1-6; d_call: TRBD1; clone_size: once; cdr3_aa: CASSLGPDRGNNSPLHF; cdr3_nt: TGTGCCAGCAGCTTAGGCCCCGACAGGGGGAACAATTCACCCCTCCACTTT
v_call: TRBV6-5; j_call: TRBJ2-3; d_call: -; clone_size: -; cdr3_aa: CASSYQGLNSQYF; cdr3_nt: TGTGCCAGCAGTTACCAAGGACTAAATTCGCAGTATTTT
v_call: TRBV6-5; j_call: TRBJ2-7; d_call: TRBD1; clone_size: -; cdr3_aa: CASKGATSYYEQYF; cdr3_nt: TGTGCCAGCAAGGGGGCGACGTCCTACTACGAGCAGTACTTC
v_call: TRBV7-7; j_call: TRBJ2-2; d_call: -; clone_size: -; cdr3_aa: CASSPLGRDTGELFF; cdr3_nt: TGTGCTAGCAGCCCACTTGGTCGAGACACCGGGGAGCTGTTTTTT
v_call: TRBV19; j_call: TRBJ1-4; d_call: TRBD1; clone_size: -; cdr3_aa: CASSPGQGEKLFF; cdr3_nt: TGTGCCAGTAGTCCCGGACAGGGTGAAAAACTGTTTTTT
v_call: TRBV4-1; j_call: TRBJ2-1; d_call: TRBD2; clone_size: -; cdr3_aa: CASSYLAGAGNEQFF; cdr3_nt: TGCGCCAGCAGCTACCTAGCGGGAGCGGGCAATGAGCAGTTCTTC
v_call: TRBV27; j_call: TRBJ1-2; d_call: -; clone_size: few; cdr3_aa: CASSRVGQFNYGYTF; cdr3_nt: TGTGCCAGCAGTAGAGTAGGACAGTTTAACTATGGCTACACCTTC
v_call: TRBV19; j_call: TRBJ2-3; d_call: -; clone_size: -; cdr3_aa: CASSIIGGGHAGDTDTQYF; cdr3_nt: TGTGCCAGTAGTATAATCGGTGGGGGCCACGCGGGGGACACAGATACGCAGTATTTT
v_call: TRBV27; j_call: TRBJ1-6; d_call: -; clone_size: -; cdr3_aa: CASSLSRVAPNSPLHF; cdr3_nt: TGTGCCAGCAGTTTATCGCGGGTGGCCCCTAATTCACCCCTCCACTTT
v_call: TRBV5-1; j_call: TRBJ1-1; d_call: TRBD1; clone_size: once; cdr3_aa: CASSLAGYRGLDTEAFF; cdr3_nt: TGTGCCAGCAGCTTGGCCGGATACAGGGGGCTGGACACTGAAGCTTTCTTT
v_call: TRBV4-1; j_call: TRBJ1-1; d_call: -; clone_size: -; cdr3_aa: CASSQGNRDRSRKAFF; cdr3_nt: TGCGCCAGCAGCCAGGGGAACAGGGATCGCTCCCGGAAAGCTTTCTTT
v_call: TRBV7-9; j_call: TRBJ1-1; d_call: TRBD1; clone_size: -; cdr3_aa: CASSFGTGMNTEAFF; cdr3_nt: TGTGCCAGCAGCTTCGGGACAGGGATGAACACTGAAGCTTTCTTT
v_call: TRBV6-2/TRBV6-3; j_call: TRBJ2-1; d_call: TRBD1; clone_size: -; cdr3_aa: CASSGQGPSYNEQFF; cdr3_nt: TGTGCCAGCAGTGGACAGGGGCCTTCCTACAATGAGCAGTTCTTC
v_call: TRBV7-9; j_call: TRBJ1-2; d_call: TRBD1; clone_size: -; cdr3_aa: CASSLENRGQYGYTF; cdr3_nt: TGTGCCAGCAGCTTAGAGAACAGGGGGCAATATGGCTACACCTTC
v_call: TRBV2; j_call: TRBJ2-5; d_call: -; clone_size: -; cdr3_aa: CASSIPQGFRETQYF; cdr3_nt: TGTGCCAGCAGTATACCACAGGGCTTCCGAGAGACCCAGTACTTC
v_call: TRBV5-4; j_call: TRBJ2-1; d_call: TRBD2; clone_size: -; cdr3_aa: CASSFDSWTSGDNEQFF; cdr3_nt: TGTGCCAGCAGCTTCGACTCCTGGACTAGCGGGGACAATGAGCAGTTCTTC
v_call: TRBV7-9; j_call: TRBJ2-7; d_call: -; clone_size: -; cdr3_aa: CASSLEGGGGYEQYF; cdr3_nt: TGTGCCAGCAGCTTAGAAGGGGGTGGGGGCTACGAGCAGTACTTC
v_call: TRBV7-9; j_call: TRBJ1-5; d_call: TRBD1; clone_size: -; cdr3_aa: CASSPDRGYQPQHF; cdr3_nt: TGTGCCAGCAGCCCGGACAGGGGTTATCAGCCCCAGCATTTT
v_call: TRBV11-2; j_call: TRBJ1-5; d_call: -; clone_size: -; cdr3_aa: CASSLTGGIDQPQHF; cdr3_nt: TGTGCCAGCAGCTTAACCGGGGGGATAGATCAGCCCCAGCATTTT
v_call: TRBV4-1; j_call: TRBJ2-7; d_call: -; clone_size: -; cdr3_aa: CASSHYSYEQYF; cdr3_nt: TGCGCCAGCAGCCATTACAGTTACGAGCAGTACTTC
v_call: TRBV19; j_call: TRBJ1-5; d_call: TRBD1; clone_size: few; cdr3_aa: CASSISSGQGNQPQHF; cdr3_nt: TGTGCCAGTAGTATCTCCTCGGGACAGGGAAATCAGCCCCAGCATTTT
v_call: TRBV24-1; j_call: TRBJ1-2; d_call: TRBD1; clone_size: -; cdr3_aa: CATSDPDRGYGYTF; cdr3_nt: TGTGCCACCAGTGATCCCGACAGGGGCTATGGCTACACCTTC
v_call: TRBV5-1; j_call: TRBJ1-6; d_call: -; clone_size: -; cdr3_aa: CASSLGGKGGNSPLHF; cdr3_nt: TGCGCCAGCAGCTTGGGAGGGAAAGGGGGTAATTCACCCCTCCACTTT
v_call: TRBV29-1; j_call: TRBJ1-1; d_call: -; clone_size: -; cdr3_aa: CSVGTKLNTEAFF; cdr3_nt: TGCAGCGTCGGGACTAAATTGAACACTGAAGCTTTCTTT
v_call: TRBV15; j_call: TRBJ1-4; d_call: -; clone_size: once; cdr3_aa: CATSRDSPGVGNEKLFF; cdr3_nt: TGTGCCACCAGCAGGGATTCCCCAGGGGTGGGGAATGAAAAACTGTTTTTT
v_call: TRBV6-1; j_call: TRBJ1-6; d_call: -; clone_size: -; cdr3_aa: CASSDDRSSSYNSPLHF; cdr3_nt: TGTGCCAGCAGTGATGACAGATCAAGCTCCTATAATTCACCCCTCCACTTT
v_call: TRBV28; j_call: TRBJ1-5; d_call: -; clone_size: -; cdr3_aa: CASGRGGQPQHF; cdr3_nt: TGTGCCAGCGGTCGCGGGGGTCAGCCCCAGCATTTT
v_call: TRBV12-5; j_call: TRBJ2-3; d_call: -; clone_size: -; cdr3_aa: CASSYRTGVGTDTQYF; cdr3_nt: TGTGCTAGTTCGTACCGTACGGGAGTCGGAACAGATACGCAGTATTTT
v_call: TRBV7-8; j_call: TRBJ2-5; d_call: TRBD2; clone_size: -; cdr3_aa: CASSPGTSGSEETQYF; cdr3_nt: TGTGCCAGCAGCCCTGGGACTAGCGGGAGCGAGGAGACCCAGTACTTC
v_call: TRBV7-9; j_call: TRBJ1-2; d_call: TRBD1; clone_size: -; cdr3_aa: CATPGQGALGGYTF; cdr3_nt: TGTGCCACCCCGGGACAGGGTGCGCTGGGTGGCTACACCTTC
v_call: TRBV2; j_call: TRBJ1-1; d_call: TRBD1; clone_size: -; cdr3_aa: CASSDLRQGEAFF; cdr3_nt: TGTGCCAGCAGTGATCTTCGACAGGGTGAAGCTTTCTTT
v_call: TRBV3-1/TRBV3-2; j_call: TRBJ1-2; d_call: -; clone_size: few; cdr3_aa: CASSHMTALSYGYTF; cdr3_nt: TGTGCCAGCAGCCATATGACAGCACTCTCCTATGGCTACACCTTC
v_call: TRBV9; j_call: TRBJ1-5; d_call: -; clone_size: -; cdr3_aa: CASSDNGLKPQHF; cdr3_nt: TGTGCCAGCAGCGATAATGGGCTTAAGCCCCAGCATTTT
v_call: TRBV12-3/TRBV12-4; j_call: TRBJ2-7; d_call: TRBD2; clone_size: -; cdr3_aa: CASFFSGGGQQYF; cdr3_nt: TGTGCCAGCTTCTTCTCCGGGGGGGGGCAACAGTACTTC
v_call: TRBV9; j_call: TRBJ2-2; d_call: -; clone_size: -; cdr3_aa: CASSVEGTPLYGELFF; cdr3_nt: TGTGCCAGCAGCGTAGAAGGGACACCATTGTATGGGGAGCTGTTTTTT
v_call: TRBV7-9; j_call: TRBJ2-1; d_call: TRBD2; clone_size: few; cdr3_aa: CASSAYLLAGINEQFF; cdr3_nt: TGTGCCAGCTCAGCTTACTTGCTAGCGGGTATCAATGAGCAGTTCTTC
v_call: TRBV6-2/TRBV6-3; j_call: TRBJ2-3; d_call: TRBD2; clone_size: -; cdr3_aa: CASSYGLAGVDTQYF; cdr3_nt: TGTGCCAGCAGTTACGGACTAGCGGGAGTGGATACGCAGTATTTT
v_call: TRBV7-9; j_call: TRBJ2-1; d_call: TRBD1; clone_size: once; cdr3_aa: CASSSRGRDEQFF; cdr3_nt: TGTGCCAGCAGCTCCAGGGGGCGGGATGAGCAGTTCTTC
v_call: TRBV30; j_call: TRBJ1-1; d_call: -; clone_size: -; cdr3_aa: CAWKGTGWPEAFF; cdr3_nt: TGTGCCTGGAAGGGAACAGGGTGGCCTGAAGCTTTCTTT
v_call: TRBV24-1; j_call: TRBJ1-4; d_call: -; clone_size: -; cdr3_aa: CATSQVGNPGRMFF; cdr3_nt: TGTGCCACCAGCCAGGTCGGGAACCCGGGTCGTATGTTTTTT
v_call: TRBV19; j_call: TRBJ1-1; d_call: TRBD1; clone_size: -; cdr3_aa: CASRPRTGGDGGSEAFF; cdr3_nt: TGTGCCAGTAGACCCCGGACAGGGGGCGACGGAGGCTCTGAAGCTTTCTTT
v_call: TRBV7-8; j_call: TRBJ2-1; d_call: TRBD1; clone_size: -; cdr3_aa: CATQGATYNEQFF; cdr3_nt: TGTGCCACACAGGGGGCAACCTACAATGAGCAGTTCTTC
v_call: TRBV3-1/TRBV3-2; j_call: TRBJ2-1; d_call: TRBD2; clone_size: -; cdr3_aa: CASRTRGGLRNEQFF; cdr3_nt: TGTGCCAGCAGGACGCGGGGGGGCCTAAGGAATGAGCAGTTCTTC
v_call: TRBV5-5; j_call: TRBJ1-5; d_call: -; clone_size: -; cdr3_aa: CASSLTGLSNQPQHF; cdr3_nt: TGTGCCAGCAGCTTGACAGGTTTAAGCAATCAGCCCCAGCATTTT
v_call: TRBV30; j_call: TRBJ2-1; d_call: TRBD2; clone_size: once; cdr3_aa: CAWTVAGLQFF; cdr3_nt: TGTGCCTGGACGGTAGCGGGATTGCAGTTCTTC
v_call: TRBV29-1; j_call: TRBJ2-5; d_call: TRBD1; clone_size: -; cdr3_aa: CSVETGGETQYF; cdr3_nt: TGCAGCGTGGAGACAGGGGGGGAGACCCAGTACTTC
v_call: TRBV18; j_call: TRBJ1-5; d_call: -; clone_size: once; cdr3_aa: CASSPDRIDQPQHF; cdr3_nt: TGTGCCAGCTCACCGGACAGAATAGATCAGCCCCAGCATTTT
v_call: TRBV5-8; j_call: TRBJ1-5; d_call: TRBD1; clone_size: -; cdr3_aa: CASSSGTAVQPQHF; cdr3_nt: TGTGCCAGCAGCTCCGGGACAGCGGTTCAGCCCCAGCATTTT